These 28 T cell receptor beta chains share one sample of origin, sequenced in a study of technical replicates of blood from a few donors. Sequenced by immunoSEQ multiplex PCR; TCRdb stores in-frame clones only, minus some. This sample has approximately 75,000 clones, with 97% found just once. The sample comprised T cells isolated from PBMCs. Receptors were obtained from a human donor in good health.

This chain joins TRBV7-2 and TRBJ1-1; TRBD1 is a possible D gene (5 bases). The V gene's germline CDR1 is SGHTA and CDR2 FQGNSA. Between the trimmed V and J ends, which lost 5 bases and 4 bases, there was a span of 14 bases. The CDR3 extends over 14 amino acids. The CDR3 sequence is CASSPPIQGTEAFF. For the CDR3, the DNA is TGTGCCAGCAGCCCCCCGATCCAGGGCACTGAAGCTTTCTTT. Full variable domain (remainder filled in from reference TRBV7-2 and TRBJ1-1): GAGVSQSPSNKVTEKGKDVELRCDPISGHTALYWYRQSLGQGLEFLIYFQGNSAPDKSGLPSDRFSAERTGGSVSTLTIQRTQQEDSAVYLCASSPPIQGTEAFFGQGTRLTVV.

V and J are TRBV6-1 and TRBJ2-1; TRBD2 matches at 10 bases. The germline CDR1 and CDR2 sequences are MNHNS and SASEGT. The CDR3 runs to 16 residues. V dropped 4 bases and J dropped 4; count of bases not matched to a gene: 7. In DNA, the CDR3 is TGTGCCAGCAGTGGTTCAGGGACTAGCGTATACAATGAGCAGTTCTTC. This sequence encodes CASSGSGTSVYNEQFF.

This chain's CDR3 is CASSSTGGGYTF. The CDR3 nucleotides are TGTGCCAGCAGCTCGACAGGCGGGGGCTACACCTTC. The rearrangement links TRBV7-9 to TRBJ1-2; the D gene is possibly TRBD1 (6 bases). CDR3 size: 12 residues. Trimming removed 4 bases at V and 8 bases at J, with 11 bases between. Looked up from germline, CDR1 is SEHNR and CDR2 is FQNEAQ (reference sequence).

The rearrangement joins TRBV27 to TRBJ1-5; 8 bases are a match to TRBD1. The CDR3 runs to 14 residues. Germline CDR1 reads MNHEY; CDR2 reads SMNVEV (reference sequence). The V segment lost 6 bases and the J segment 7 bases; nucleotides outside the gene matches: 8. CDR3 nucleotides: TGTGCCAGCAGCCAGGGGGCCGCCTCACAGCCCCAGCATTTT. Translated, it gives CASSQGAASQPQHF.

This chain joins TRBV15 and TRBJ2-7; D possibly corresponds to TRBD2 (5 bases). The CDR3 length is 17 residues. The germline V and J ends were trimmed by 0 bases and 5 bases, with 20 bases remaining between them. Germline lookup yields CDR1 LNHNV and CDR2 YYDKDF (reference sequence). The CDR3 DNA is TGTGCCACCAGCAGAGATGGAGAGCGGCCCACGAGGGACGAGCAGTACTTC. Residues: CATSRDGERPTRDEQYF.

The chain employs TRBV2 and TRBJ2-5; 12 nucleotides align to TRBD1. Unmatched junction bases numbered 10, after V lost 7 bases and J lost 4 bases. Germline values: CDR1 SNHLY, CDR2 FYNNEI. The CDR3 runs to 16 residues. The CDR3 loop is CASILPGTGGGETQYF. The CDR3 nucleotides are TGTGCCAGCATTCTTCCAGGGACAGGGGGCGGAGAGACCCAGTACTTC.

The chain employs TRBV19 and TRBJ1-2; no clear D. The V and J ends lost 3 bases and 5 bases respectively, with 10 bases between them. There are 13 residues in the CDR3. In germline, CDR1 is LNHDA, CDR2 SQIVND (reference sequence). The CDR3 DNA is TGTGCCAGTAGTATTCCGCAGTCTTATGGCTACACCTTC. Amino acids: CASSIPQSYGYTF.

V and J are TRBV6-5 and TRBJ1-1; a weak D match, TRBD1 (6 bases). CDR3 size: 15 residues. Germline V gene sequence: CDR1 MNHEY, CDR2 SVGAGI. With 5 bases removed from V and 4 bases from J, the gap between germline ends came to 17 bases. The CDR3 region has the DNA TGTGCCAGCAGTGGTGAACAGGGAGTCGGCACTGAAGCTTTCTTT. As protein: CASSGEQGVGTEAFF.

The J gene is TRBJ2-1, the V gene TRBV9; D possibly corresponds to TRBD2 (6 bases). Germline V gene lookup returns CDR1 SGDLS and CDR2 YYNGEE. V was pared by 3 bases and J by 8 bases, with 18 bases between. The CDR3 contains 15 residues. CDR3 region: CASSASPGTHYEQFF. CDR3 nucleotide sequence: TGTGCCAGCAGCGCGTCGCCCGGGACTCACTATGAGCAGTTCTTC. Full variable domain (missing parts from reference TRBV9 and TRBJ2-1): DSGVTQTPKHLITATGQRVTLRCSPRSGDLSVYWYQQSLDQGLQFLIQYYNGEERAKGNILERFSAQQFPDLHSELNLSSLELGDSALYFCASSASPGTHYEQFFGPGTRLTVL.

This chain uses TRBV5-6 with TRBJ1-2; TRBD1 is a possible D gene (5 bases). The CDR3 loop spans 13 amino acids. Germline V gene sequence: CDR1 SGHDT, CDR2 YYEEEE. Trimming pared 0 bases from V and 7 bases from J, leaving 10 bases between. DNA of the CDR3: TGTGCCAGCAGCTTGGGCAGGGTGGCTGGCTACACCTTC. Translated, it gives CASSLGRVAGYTF.

This rearrangement joins TRBV9 to TRBJ2-7, with 11 bases aligning to TRBD2. Trimming at V came to 2 bases and at J to 0 bases, leaving 4 bases not matched to a gene. Germline loops: CDR1 SGDLS, CDR2 YYNGEE. The CDR3 has 16 residues. CDR3 sequence: CASSVSGTSGSYEQYF. As DNA, the CDR3 is TGTGCCAGCAGCGTCTCCGGGACTAGCGGCTCCTACGAGCAGTACTTC.

The V gene is TRBV7-6, the J gene TRBJ1-4; D unresolved. Trimming removed 2 bases at V and 6 bases at J, with 10 bases between. This CDR3 is 14 amino acids long. CDR1 is SGHVS, CDR2 FNYEAQ, per germline. The CDR3 region is CASSLKIQDEKLFF. CDR3 coding DNA: TGTGCCAGCAGCTTAAAGATTCAGGATGAAAAACTGTTTTTT.

V and J are TRBV4-1 and TRBJ2-7, with TRBD2 matching over 8 bases. CDR3 size: 14 residues. The germline CDR1 and CDR2 sequences are MGHRA and YSYEKL. Trimming took 5 bases from V and 3 from J; bases not matched to a gene: 6. The CDR3 protein is CASSRLAQNYEQYF. Here the CDR3 DNA reads TGCGCCAGCAGCAGACTAGCGCAGAACTACGAGCAGTACTTC.

The chain carries TRBV2 and TRBJ1-2, with D possibly TRBD1 on 6 matching bases. Trimming stripped 6 bases from V and 8 bases from J, with 16 bases between. The germline V gene encodes CDR1 SNHLY and CDR2 FYNNEI. This CDR3 is 13 amino acids long. The CDR3 bases are TGTGCCAGCAGCGAACCTAACAGGGACGGCTACACCTTC. Translated: CASSEPNRDGYTF.

The J gene is TRBJ2-5, the V gene TRBV5-1; TRBD2 matches 7 bases. Unmatched junction bases numbered 6, after V lost 3 bases and J lost 1 base. In germline, CDR1 is SGHRS, CDR2 YFSETQ. The CDR3 extends over 15 amino acids. The CDR3 protein is CASSSTGGTQETQYF. In DNA, the CDR3 is TGCGCCAGCAGCTCCACGGGGGGTACCCAAGAGACCCAGTACTTC.

The CDR3 coding sequence is TGTGCCAGCAGTATCGGGCCCAGGGACGAGCAGTACTTC. Translation gives CASSIGPRDEQYF. This chain links TRBV25-1 with TRBJ2-7; possibly TRBD1 for D (5 bases). V dropped 5 bases and J dropped 5 bases, with 13 bases sitting between them. CDR1 and CDR2 from the germline V gene are MGHDK and SYGVNS. This CDR3 has 13 amino acids.

The chain recombines TRBV28 with TRBJ2-1, with TRBD1 matching 7 bases. Germline lookup yields CDR1 MDHEN and CDR2 SYDVKM. The CDR3 consists of 18 residues. V gave up 1 base and J gave up 0 bases; unmatched junction bases: 9. Written as DNA, the CDR3 is TGTGCCAGCAGTTTATCGCTGTATGGGACAGACTCCTACAATGAGCAGTTCTTC. This translates into CASSLSLYGTDSYNEQFF.

The CDR3 reads CSVRGTGLNTEAFF. The CDR3 DNA sequence: TGCAGCGTGCGAGGGACAGGTCTGAACACTGAAGCTTTCTTT. The J gene is TRBJ1-1, the V gene TRBV29-1; 8 positions agree with TRBD1. Germline loops: CDR1 SQVTM, CDR2 ANQGSEA. The CDR3 extends over 14 amino acids. Trimming at V came to 6 bases and at J to 0 bases, leaving 6 bases not matched to a gene. The full variable domain, completed using reference TRBV29-1 and TRBJ1-1, is SAVISQKPSRDICQRGTSLTIQCQVDSQVTMMFWYRQQPGQSLTLIATANQGSEATYESGFVIDKFPISRPNLTFSTLTVSNMSPEDSSIYLCSVRGTGLNTEAFFGQGTRLTVV.

The chain uses TRBV9 and TRBJ2-7; the match to TRBD2 covers 9 bases. The length of the CDR3 is 16 residues. Germline-derived CDR1 and CDR2 are SGDLS and YYNGEE. The junction had 9 bases not matched to a gene; V was cut back by 0 bases and J by 5 bases. In DNA, the CDR3 is TGTGCCAGCAGCGTAGCTTTTAGCGGGAGAGGCCACGAGCAGTACTTC. This sequence encodes CASSVAFSGRGHEQYF.

A single count supports this clone. The genes are TRBV6-5 and TRBJ2-7, with 10 nucleotides matching TRBD2. Germline V gene data show CDR1 as MNHEY and CDR2 as SVGAGI. V was clipped by 5 bases and J by 6 bases; unmatched bases: 10. The CDR3 has 15 amino acids. The CDR3 nucleotides are TGTGCCAGCAGTCCGTTTAGACTAGCGGGTGGCGAGCAGTACTTC. Protein sequence: CASSPFRLAGGEQYF.

The CDR3 region is CASSPGGNQPQHF. CDR3 DNA sequence: TGTGCCAGCAGCCCAGGCGGGAATCAGCCCCAGCATTTT. V gene TRBV5-6 combines with J gene TRBJ1-5; D is undetermined. Deletions cut 4 bases from V and 4 bases from J, with 9 bases between. The CDR3 totals 13 residues. Per germline, CDR1 SGHDT and CDR2 YYEEEE.

J is TRBJ2-3 and V is TRBV19; TRBD1 might be the D (5 bases). Germline values: CDR1 LNHDA, CDR2 SQIVND (reference sequence). The V and J ends lost 5 bases and 4 bases respectively, with 16 bases between them. CDR3 length equals 15 residues. CDR3 sequence reads: CASSWTSIGADTQYF. In nucleotides, the CDR3 is TGTGCCAGTAGTTGGACCTCCATAGGGGCAGATACGCAGTATTTT.

V usage is TRBV28 and J usage is TRBJ1-1, with D perhaps matching TRBD1 (5 bases). Germline V lookup: CDR1 MDHEN, CDR2 SYDVKM. Trimming took 3 bases from V and 3 from J, leaving 11 bases between them. The CDR3 loop spans 14 amino acids. The CDR3 DNA reads TGTGCCAGCAGTTTTTTGGGGGGGGACACTGAAGCTTTCTTT. It yields the protein CASSFLGGDTEAFF.

V usage is TRBV5-5 and J usage is TRBJ2-7; D call uncertain. CDR1 is SGHKS and CDR2 is YYEKEE in the germline V gene (reference sequence). The V and J ends lost 2 bases and 3 bases respectively, with 6 bases between them. The CDR3 sequence is 12 residues long. CDR3 bases: TGTGCCAGCAGCTTAATCAGCTACGAGCAGTACTTC. It translates to CASSLISYEQYF.

The chain is built from TRBV28 and TRBJ2-7, with 8 nucleotides matching TRBD2. The V gene end was trimmed by 9 bases and the J gene end by 4 bases; junction bases not matched to a gene: 20. CDR1 MDHEN and CDR2 SYDVKM come from the germline V gene. The CDR3 is 17 residues long. The CDR3 loop reads CARGGLDQPSIWYEQYF. The CDR3 DNA follows: TGTGCCAGAGGGGGACTAGATCAACCGTCGATCTGGTACGAGCAGTACTTC. The whole variable domain, filled in from reference TRBV28 and TRBJ2-7, reads DVKVTQSSRYLVKRTGEKVFLECVQDMDHENMFWYRQDPGLGLRLIYFSYDVKMKEKGDIPEGYSVSREKKERFSLILESASTNQTSMYLCARGGLDQPSIWYEQYFGPGTRLTVT.

This rearrangement joins TRBV28 to TRBJ2-2; maybe TRBD2 (5 bases). This CDR3 comprises 15 residues. Trimming removed 2 bases at V and 3 bases at J, with 10 bases between. Germline assignment: CDR1 MDHEN and CDR2 SYDVKM. The CDR3 nucleotides read TGTGCCAGCAGTTTAGTGGGAGTGGACACCGGGGAGCTGTTTTTT. Translation gives CASSLVGVDTGELFF.

V is TRBV4-3 and J is TRBJ1-5; TRBD1 might be the D (5 bases). The CDR3 contains 16 residues. Deletions cut 0 bases from V and 10 bases from J, with 19 bases between. Germline V gene sequence: CDR1 LGHNA, CDR2 YSLEER. The CDR3 loop reads CASSQDFAGFTGPQHF. CDR3 DNA: TGCGCCAGCAGCCAAGATTTTGCAGGGTTCACAGGTCCCCAGCATTTT.

This chain connects TRBV27 to TRBJ2-7; 9 positions match TRBD1. V trimming: 8 bases; J trimming: 6 bases; junction bases outside the gene matches: 8. The CDR3 contains 13 residues. Germline CDR1 and CDR2: MNHEY and SMNVEV (reference sequence). The chain's CDR3 is CASQGQGQVEQYF. The CDR3 coding sequence is TGTGCCAGCCAGGGACAGGGACAGGTCGAGCAGTACTTC.